These 5 T cell receptor beta chains were sequenced from one sample in a study of cytomegalovirus exposure and HLA in healthy donors. PCR was performed using 60 Vbeta and 13 Jbeta primers. The method was immunoSEQ multiplex PCR; TCRdb's version includes in-frame clones alone and lacks a portion of them. The table has 100,000 to 150,000 clones, 74% seen once. The sample consisted of PBMCs. All receptors come from a woman aged 50 to 65 in good health and CMV-seropositive.

This clone occurred a few times. The rearrangement uses TRBV5-6 and TRBJ1-5, with TRBD1 matching over 8 bases. CDR1 and CDR2 (germline): SGHDT, YYEEEE. J was trimmed by 7 bases and V by 4 bases; bases with no gene match: 7. The CDR3 is made up of 14 amino acids. The CDR3: CASSGGTGSQPQHF. The DNA for the CDR3 is TGTGCCAGCAGCGGGGGGACAGGCAGCCAGCCCCAGCATTTT.

The V call is TRBV2, the J call TRBJ2-5; tentative D call: TRBD2 (5 bases). Germline V gene data show CDR1 as SNHLY and CDR2 as FYNNEI. CDR3 length equals 15 residues. V was clipped by 3 bases and J by 4 bases, with 15 bases between them. In nucleotides, the CDR3 is TGTGCCAGCAGTGACTCGGGGTACGATGGAGAGACCCAGTACTTC. As protein: CASSDSGYDGETQYF.

The rearrangement joins TRBV19 to TRBJ2-1, with 8 positions matching TRBD2. V lost 6 bases, J lost 4 bases, and 5 bases stayed unmatched. CDR3 size: 14 residues. Germline CDR1 and CDR2: LNHDA and SQIVND (reference sequence). CDR3 sequence reads: CASRKLAAYNEQFF. The DNA of the CDR3 is TGTGCCAGTAGGAAACTAGCGGCTTACAATGAGCAGTTCTTC.

The chain joins TRBV4-3 to TRBJ2-5, with D unclear. The V gene lost 0 bases and the J gene lost 6 bases, with 8 bases spanning the gap. This CDR3 contains 13 residues. Germline loops: CDR1 LGHNA, CDR2 YSLEER. The CDR3 nucleotides read TGCGCCAGCAGCCAAGATCGGAGTCAGACCCAGTACTTC. This encodes CASSQDRSQTQYF.

The V call is TRBV5-6, the J call TRBJ2-7; the match to TRBD2 covers 11 bases. J was trimmed by 6 bases and V by 2 bases; bases with no gene match: 10. This CDR3 spans 16 amino acids. CDR1 is SGHDT and CDR2 is YYEEEE in the germline V gene. The CDR3 DNA reads TGTGCCAGCAGCTTCCCTAGCGGGGGGTCCGGGGGCGAGCAGTACTTC. Its translation is CASSFPSGGSGGEQYF.